The 3 T cell receptor beta chains below come from one sample, sequenced in a study of CD8+CD57+ T cells in acquired aplastic anemia. The TCR beta profiling, which covered VDJ combination and CDR3 sequence, was carried out using genomic DNA as the template. TCRdb re-called the reads with MiXCR, one entry per CDR3 protein. The data contain 120,000 or so distinct CDR3 sequences, about 40% of them singletons. Sequenced patients had shown CD8+CD57+ cell expansion by flow cytometry. The sample consisted of sorted CD4+, CD8+, or CD8+CD57+ T cells (not recorded which) from PBMCs. These receptors were taken from a human donor with aplastic anemia.

This sequence joins TRBV5-1 and TRBJ1-2; D possibly corresponds to TRBD1 (5 bases). V lost 3 bases and J lost 0, with 15 bases in between. This CDR3 has 16 residues. The germline CDR1 and CDR2 sequences are SGHRS and YFSETQ. CDR3 nucleotide sequence: TGCGCCAGCAGCTGGCCGAGGGACGGAACTAACTATGGCTACACCTTC. This encodes CASSWPRDGTNYGYTF.

The sample holds one count of this clonotype. At one end, the junction sequence differs from germline, possibly due to a read error. The CDR3 spells CAGSPSGETQYF. CDR3 in DNA: TGTGCCGGCAGCCCCAGCGGGGAGACCCAGTACTTC. This chain joins TRBV7-2 and TRBJ2-5, with D possibly TRBD2 on 6 matching bases. The CDR3 loop spans 12 amino acids. CDR1 is SGHTA and CDR2 is FQGNSA in the germline V gene.

This clonotype was seen a handful of times. The chain combines TRBV9 with TRBJ1-4; a possible D gene is TRBD1 (5 bases). Germline CDR1 SGDLS, CDR2 YYNGEE. The V end was cut by 3 bases, the J end by 4 bases, with 10 bases between. CDR3 size: 14 residues. CDR3 nucleotide sequence: TGTGCCAGCAGCGCGGGGGGTCTTAATGAAAAACTGTTTTTT. This encodes CASSAGGLNEKLFF.